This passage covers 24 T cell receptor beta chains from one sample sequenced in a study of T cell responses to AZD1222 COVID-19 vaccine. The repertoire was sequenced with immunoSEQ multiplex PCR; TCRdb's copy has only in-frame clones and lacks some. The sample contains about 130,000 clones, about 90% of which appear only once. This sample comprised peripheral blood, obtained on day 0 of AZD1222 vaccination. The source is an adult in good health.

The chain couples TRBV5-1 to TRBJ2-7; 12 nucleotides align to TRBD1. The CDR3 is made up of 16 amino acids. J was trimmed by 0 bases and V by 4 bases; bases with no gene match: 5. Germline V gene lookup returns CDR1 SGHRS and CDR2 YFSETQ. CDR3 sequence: CASSPGTGGYSYEQYF. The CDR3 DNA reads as TGCGCCAGCAGCCCCGGGACAGGGGGCTACTCCTACGAGCAGTACTTC.

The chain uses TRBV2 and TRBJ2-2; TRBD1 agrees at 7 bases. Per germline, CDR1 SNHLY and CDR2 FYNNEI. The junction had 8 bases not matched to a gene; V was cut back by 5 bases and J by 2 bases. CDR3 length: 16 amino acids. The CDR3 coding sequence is TGTGCCAGCAGTCAGGGGACAGTCAGAAACACCGGGGAGCTGTTTTTT. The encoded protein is CASSQGTVRNTGELFF.

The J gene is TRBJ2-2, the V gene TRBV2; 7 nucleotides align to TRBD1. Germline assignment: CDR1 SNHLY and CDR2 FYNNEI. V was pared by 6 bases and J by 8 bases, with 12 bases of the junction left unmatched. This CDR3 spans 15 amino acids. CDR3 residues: CASSLLAGGSGELFF. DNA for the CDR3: TGTGCCAGCAGCCTTTTGGCAGGGGGTTCTGGGGAGCTGTTTTTT.

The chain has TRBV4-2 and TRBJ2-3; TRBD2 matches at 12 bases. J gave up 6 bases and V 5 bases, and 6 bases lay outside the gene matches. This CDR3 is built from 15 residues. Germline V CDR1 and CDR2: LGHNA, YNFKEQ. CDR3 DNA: TGTGCCAGCAGCGCCCTAGCGGGGGGGGTGGATACGCAGTATTTT. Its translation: CASSALAGGVDTQYF.

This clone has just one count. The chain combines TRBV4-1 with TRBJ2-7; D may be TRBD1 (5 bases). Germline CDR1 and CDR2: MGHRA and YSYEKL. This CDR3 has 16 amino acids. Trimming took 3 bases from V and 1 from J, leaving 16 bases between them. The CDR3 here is CASSQATGGFSYEQYF. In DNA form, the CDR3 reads TGCGCCAGCAGCCAGGCTACAGGCGGATTTTCCTACGAGCAGTACTTC.

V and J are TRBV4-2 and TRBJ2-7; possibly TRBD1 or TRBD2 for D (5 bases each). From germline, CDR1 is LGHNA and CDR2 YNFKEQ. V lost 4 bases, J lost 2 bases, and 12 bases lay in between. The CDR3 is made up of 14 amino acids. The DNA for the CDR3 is TGTGCCAGCAGCCTCCGGGACGGAGCCTACGAGCAGTACTTC. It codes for CASSLRDGAYEQYF.

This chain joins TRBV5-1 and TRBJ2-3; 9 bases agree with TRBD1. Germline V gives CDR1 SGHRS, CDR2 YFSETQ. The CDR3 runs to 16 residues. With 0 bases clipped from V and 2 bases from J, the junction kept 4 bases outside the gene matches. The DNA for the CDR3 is TGCGCCAGCAGCTTGGTGGGGACAGGGAACACAGATACGCAGTATTTT. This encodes CASSLVGTGNTDTQYF.

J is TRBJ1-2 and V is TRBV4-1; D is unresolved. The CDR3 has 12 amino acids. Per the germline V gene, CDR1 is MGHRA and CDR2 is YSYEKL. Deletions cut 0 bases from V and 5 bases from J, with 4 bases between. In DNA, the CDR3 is TGCGCCAGCAGCCAAGAAGGGTATGGCTACACCTTC. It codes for CASSQEGYGYTF.

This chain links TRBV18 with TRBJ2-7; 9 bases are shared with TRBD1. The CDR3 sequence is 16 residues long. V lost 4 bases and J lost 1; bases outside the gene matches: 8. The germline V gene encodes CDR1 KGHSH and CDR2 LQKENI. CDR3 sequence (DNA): TGTGCCAGCTCACGCCTGGGACAGGGCAGTTCCTACGAGCAGTACTTC. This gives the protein CASSRLGQGSSYEQYF.

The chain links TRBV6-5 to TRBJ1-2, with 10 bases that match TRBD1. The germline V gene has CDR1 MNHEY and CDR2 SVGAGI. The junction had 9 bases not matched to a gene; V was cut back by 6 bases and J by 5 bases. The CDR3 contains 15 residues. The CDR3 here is CASSTGQGKYYGYTF. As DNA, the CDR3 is TGTGCCAGCAGCACGGGACAGGGGAAGTATTATGGCTACACCTTC.

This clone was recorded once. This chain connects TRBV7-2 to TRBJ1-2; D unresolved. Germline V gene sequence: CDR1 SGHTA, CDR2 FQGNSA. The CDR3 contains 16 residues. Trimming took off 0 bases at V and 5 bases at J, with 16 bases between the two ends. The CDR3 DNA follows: TGTGCCAGCAGCTTAGCCACAGCATGGATGGGATATGGCTACACCTTC. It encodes CASSLATAWMGYGYTF.

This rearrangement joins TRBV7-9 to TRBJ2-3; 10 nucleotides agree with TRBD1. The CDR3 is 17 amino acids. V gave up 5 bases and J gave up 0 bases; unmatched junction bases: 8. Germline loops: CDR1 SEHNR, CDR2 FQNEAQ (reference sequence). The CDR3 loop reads CASSPRTGGISTDTQYF. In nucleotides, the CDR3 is TGTGCCAGCAGCCCTCGGACAGGGGGGATCAGCACAGATACGCAGTATTTT.

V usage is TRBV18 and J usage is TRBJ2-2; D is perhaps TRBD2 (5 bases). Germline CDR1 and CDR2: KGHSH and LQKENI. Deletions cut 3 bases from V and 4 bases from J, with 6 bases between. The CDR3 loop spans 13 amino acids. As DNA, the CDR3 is TGTGCCAGCTCACCCGGGGTCACCGGGGAGCTGTTTTTT. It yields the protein CASSPGVTGELFF.

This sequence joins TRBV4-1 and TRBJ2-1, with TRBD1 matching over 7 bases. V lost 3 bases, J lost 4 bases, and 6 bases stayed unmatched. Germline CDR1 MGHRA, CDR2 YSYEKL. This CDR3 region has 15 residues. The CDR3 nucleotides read TGCGCCAGCAGCCACCTCGCCAGGGGGTACAATGAGCAGTTCTTC. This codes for CASSHLARGYNEQFF.

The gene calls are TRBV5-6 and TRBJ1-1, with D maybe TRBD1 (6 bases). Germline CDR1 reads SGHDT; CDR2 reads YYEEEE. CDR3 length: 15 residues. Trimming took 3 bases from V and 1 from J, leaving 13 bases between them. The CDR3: CASSSSPGANTEAFF. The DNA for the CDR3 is TGTGCCAGCAGCTCGTCTCCAGGGGCGAACACTGAAGCTTTCTTT.

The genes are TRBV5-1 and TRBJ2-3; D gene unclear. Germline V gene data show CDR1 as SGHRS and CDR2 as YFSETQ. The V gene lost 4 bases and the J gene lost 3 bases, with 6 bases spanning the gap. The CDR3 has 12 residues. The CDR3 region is CASSPVTDTQYF. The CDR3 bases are TGCGCCAGCAGCCCAGTAACAGATACGCAGTATTTT. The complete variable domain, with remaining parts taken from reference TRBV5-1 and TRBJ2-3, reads KAGVTQTPRYLIKTRGQQVTLSCSPISGHRSVSWYQQTPGQGLQFLFEYFSETQRNKGNFPGRFSGRQFSNSRSEMNVSTLELGDSALYLCASSPVTDTQYFGPGTRLTVL.

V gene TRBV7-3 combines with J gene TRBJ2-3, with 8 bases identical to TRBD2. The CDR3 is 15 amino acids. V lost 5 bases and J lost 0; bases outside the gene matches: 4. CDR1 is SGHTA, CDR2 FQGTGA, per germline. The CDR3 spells CASSPGGGSTDTQYF. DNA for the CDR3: TGTGCCAGCAGCCCGGGCGGGGGGAGCACAGATACGCAGTATTTT. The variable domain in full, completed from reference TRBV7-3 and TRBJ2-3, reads GAGVSQTPSNKVTEKGKYVELRCDPISGHTALYWYRQSLGQGPEFLIYFQGTGAADDSGLPNDRFFAVRPEGSVSTLKIQRTERGDSAVYLCASSPGGGSTDTQYFGPGTRLTVL.

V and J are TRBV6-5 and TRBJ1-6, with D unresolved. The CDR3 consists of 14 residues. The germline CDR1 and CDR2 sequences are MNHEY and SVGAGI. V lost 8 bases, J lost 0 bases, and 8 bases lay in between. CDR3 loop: CASGVSSYNSPLHF. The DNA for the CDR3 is TGTGCCAGCGGGGTGAGCTCCTATAATTCACCCCTCCACTTT.

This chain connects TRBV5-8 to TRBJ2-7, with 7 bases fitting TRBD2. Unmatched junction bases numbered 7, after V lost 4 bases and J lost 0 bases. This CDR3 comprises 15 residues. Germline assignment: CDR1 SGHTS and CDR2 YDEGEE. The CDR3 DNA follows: TGTGCCAGCAGCGTAGCGGGCGCAAGCTCCTACGAGCAGTACTTC. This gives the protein CASSVAGASSYEQYF.

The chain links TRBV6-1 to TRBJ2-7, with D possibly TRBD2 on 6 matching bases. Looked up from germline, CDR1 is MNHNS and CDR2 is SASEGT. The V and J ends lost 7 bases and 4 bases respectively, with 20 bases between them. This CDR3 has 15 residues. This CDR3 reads CASTPPGRTTYEQYF. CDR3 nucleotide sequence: TGTGCCAGCACCCCTCCGGGACGGACTACTTACGAGCAGTACTTC.

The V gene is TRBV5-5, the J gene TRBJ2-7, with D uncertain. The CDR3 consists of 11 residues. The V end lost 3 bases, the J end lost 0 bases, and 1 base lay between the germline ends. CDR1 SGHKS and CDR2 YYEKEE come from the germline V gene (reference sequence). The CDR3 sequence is CASSSSYEQYF. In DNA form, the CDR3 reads TGTGCCAGCAGCTCCTCCTACGAGCAGTACTTC.

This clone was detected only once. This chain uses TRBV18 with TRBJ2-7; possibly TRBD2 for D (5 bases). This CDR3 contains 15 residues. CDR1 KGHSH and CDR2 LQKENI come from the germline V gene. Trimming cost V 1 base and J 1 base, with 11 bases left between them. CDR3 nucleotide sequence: TGTGCCAGCTCACCACGCGGAGGCAGATCCTACGAGCAGTACTTC. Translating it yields CASSPRGGRSYEQYF.

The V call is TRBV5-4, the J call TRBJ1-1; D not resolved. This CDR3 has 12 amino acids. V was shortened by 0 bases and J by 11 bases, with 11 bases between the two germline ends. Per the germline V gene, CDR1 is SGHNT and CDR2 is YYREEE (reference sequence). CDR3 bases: TGTGCCAGCAGCTTGGATGCCCGGGTCGCTTTCTTT. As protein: CASSLDARVAFF.

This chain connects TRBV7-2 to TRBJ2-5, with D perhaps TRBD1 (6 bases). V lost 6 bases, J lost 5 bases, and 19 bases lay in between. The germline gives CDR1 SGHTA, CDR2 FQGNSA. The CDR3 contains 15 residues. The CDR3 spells CASSARGPTGETQYF. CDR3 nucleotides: TGTGCCAGCAGTGCCCGTGGGCCAACAGGGGAGACCCAGTACTTC.